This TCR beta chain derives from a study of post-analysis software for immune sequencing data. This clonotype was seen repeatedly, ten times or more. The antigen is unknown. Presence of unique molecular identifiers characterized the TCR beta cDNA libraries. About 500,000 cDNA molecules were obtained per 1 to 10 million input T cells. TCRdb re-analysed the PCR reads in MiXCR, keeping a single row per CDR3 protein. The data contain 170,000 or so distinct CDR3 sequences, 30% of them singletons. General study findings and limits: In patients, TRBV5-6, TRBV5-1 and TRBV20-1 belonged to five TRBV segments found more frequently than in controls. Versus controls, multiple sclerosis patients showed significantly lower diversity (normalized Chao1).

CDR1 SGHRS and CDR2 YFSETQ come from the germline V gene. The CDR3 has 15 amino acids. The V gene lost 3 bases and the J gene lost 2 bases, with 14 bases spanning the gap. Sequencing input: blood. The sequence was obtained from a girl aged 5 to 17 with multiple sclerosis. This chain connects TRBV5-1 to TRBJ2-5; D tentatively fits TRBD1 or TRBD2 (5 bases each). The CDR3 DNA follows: TGCGCCAGCAGCTACTCCGGGGCCTATCAAGAGACCCAGTACTTC. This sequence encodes CASSYSGAYQETQYF.